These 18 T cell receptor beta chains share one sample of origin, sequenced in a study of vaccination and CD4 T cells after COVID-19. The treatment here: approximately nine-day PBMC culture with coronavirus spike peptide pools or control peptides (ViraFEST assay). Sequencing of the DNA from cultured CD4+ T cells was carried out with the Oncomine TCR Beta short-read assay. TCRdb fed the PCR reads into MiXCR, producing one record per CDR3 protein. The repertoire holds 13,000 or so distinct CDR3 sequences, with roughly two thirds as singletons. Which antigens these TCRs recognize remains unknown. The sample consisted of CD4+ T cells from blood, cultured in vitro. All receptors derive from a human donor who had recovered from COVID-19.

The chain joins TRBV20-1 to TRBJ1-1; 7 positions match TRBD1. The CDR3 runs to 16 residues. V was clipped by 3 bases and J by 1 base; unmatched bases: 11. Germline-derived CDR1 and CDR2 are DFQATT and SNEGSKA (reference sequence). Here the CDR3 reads CSASIPDRAKNTEAFF. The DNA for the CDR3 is TGCAGTGCTAGTATACCCGACAGGGCGAAGAACACTGAAGCTTTCTTT.

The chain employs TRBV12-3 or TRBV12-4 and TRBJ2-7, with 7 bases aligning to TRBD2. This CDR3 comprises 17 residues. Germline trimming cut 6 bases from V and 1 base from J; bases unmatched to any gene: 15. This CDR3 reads CASSPHPGREMSYEQYF. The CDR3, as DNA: TGTGCCAGCAGCCCCCACCCCGGGCGGGAGATGTCCTACGAGCAGTACTTC.

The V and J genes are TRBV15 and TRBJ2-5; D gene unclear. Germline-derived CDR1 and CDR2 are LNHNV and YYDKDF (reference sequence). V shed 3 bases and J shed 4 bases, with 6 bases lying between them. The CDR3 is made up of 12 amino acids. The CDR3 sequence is CATSRVGETQYF. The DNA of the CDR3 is TGTGCCACCAGCAGGGTGGGAGAGACCCAGTACTTC.

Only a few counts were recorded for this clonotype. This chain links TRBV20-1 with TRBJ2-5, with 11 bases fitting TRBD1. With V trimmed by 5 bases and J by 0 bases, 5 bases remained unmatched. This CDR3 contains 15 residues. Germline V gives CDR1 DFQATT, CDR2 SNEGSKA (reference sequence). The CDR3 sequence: CSAYRDRGNQETQYF. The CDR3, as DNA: TGCAGTGCTTACCGGGACAGGGGGAACCAAGAGACCCAGTACTTC.

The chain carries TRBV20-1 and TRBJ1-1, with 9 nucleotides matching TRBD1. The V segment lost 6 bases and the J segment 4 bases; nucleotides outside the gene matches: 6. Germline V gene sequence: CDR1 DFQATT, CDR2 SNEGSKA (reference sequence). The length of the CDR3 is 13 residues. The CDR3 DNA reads TGCAGTGCGAAACAGGGGGCTCGCACTGAAGCTTTCTTT. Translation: CSAKQGARTEAFF.

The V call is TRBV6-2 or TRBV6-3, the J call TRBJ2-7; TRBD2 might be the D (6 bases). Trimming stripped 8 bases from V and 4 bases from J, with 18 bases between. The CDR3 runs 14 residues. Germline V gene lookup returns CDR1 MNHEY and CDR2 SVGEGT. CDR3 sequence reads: CASRWGGAGYEQYF. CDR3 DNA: TGTGCCAGCCGCTGGGGCGGGGCGGGATACGAGCAGTACTTC.

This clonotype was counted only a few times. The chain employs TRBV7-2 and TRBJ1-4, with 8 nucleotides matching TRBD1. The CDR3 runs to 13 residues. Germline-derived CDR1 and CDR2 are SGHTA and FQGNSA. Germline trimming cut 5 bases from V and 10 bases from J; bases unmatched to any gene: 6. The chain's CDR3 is CASSRTGQAKLFF. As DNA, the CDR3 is TGTGCCAGCAGCCGGACGGGACAGGCAAAACTGTTTTTT. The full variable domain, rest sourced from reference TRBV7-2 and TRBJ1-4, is GAGVSQSPSNKVTEKGKDVELRCDPISGHTALYWYRQSLGQGLEFLIYFQGNSAPDKSGLPSDRFSAERTGGSVSTLTIQRTQQEDSAVYLCASSRTGQAKLFFGSGTQLSVL.

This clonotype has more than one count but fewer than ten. The CDR3 spells CSASVGQGSYGYTF. The CDR3 nucleotides are TGCAGTGCTTCAGTCGGACAGGGGAGCTATGGCTACACCTTC. The rearrangement links TRBV20-1 to TRBJ1-2; TRBD1 matches 9 bases. The V gene end was trimmed by 5 bases and the J gene end by 4 bases; junction bases not matched to a gene: 8. Germline V gene lookup returns CDR1 DFQATT and CDR2 SNEGSKA (reference sequence). The length of the CDR3 is 14 residues.

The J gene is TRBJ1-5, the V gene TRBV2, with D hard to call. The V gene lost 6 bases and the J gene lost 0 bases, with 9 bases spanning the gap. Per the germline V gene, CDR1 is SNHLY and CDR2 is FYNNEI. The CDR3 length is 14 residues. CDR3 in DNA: TGTGCCAGCAGGCTAGGAAATAGCAATCAGCCCCAGCATTTT. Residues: CASRLGNSNQPQHF.

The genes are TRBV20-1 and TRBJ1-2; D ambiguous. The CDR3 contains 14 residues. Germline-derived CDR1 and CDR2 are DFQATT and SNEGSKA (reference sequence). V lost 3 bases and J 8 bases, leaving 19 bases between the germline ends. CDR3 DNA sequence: TGCAGTGCTAGTTCAACGGGAAAGCCGGAGGGCTACACCTTC. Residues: CSASSTGKPEGYTF.

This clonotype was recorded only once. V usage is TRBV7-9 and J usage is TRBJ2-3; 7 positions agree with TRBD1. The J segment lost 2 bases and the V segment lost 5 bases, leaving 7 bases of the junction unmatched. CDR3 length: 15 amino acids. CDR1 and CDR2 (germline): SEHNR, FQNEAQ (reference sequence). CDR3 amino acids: CASSPTGIPTDTQYF. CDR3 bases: TGTGCCAGCAGCCCGACAGGGATCCCCACAGATACGCAGTATTTT.

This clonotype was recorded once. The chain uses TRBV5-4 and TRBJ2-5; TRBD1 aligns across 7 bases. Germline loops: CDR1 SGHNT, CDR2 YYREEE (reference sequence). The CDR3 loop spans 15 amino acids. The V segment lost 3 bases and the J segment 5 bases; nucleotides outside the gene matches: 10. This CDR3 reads CASSSQQGSLETQYF. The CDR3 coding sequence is TGTGCCAGCAGCTCCCAACAGGGGTCGCTCGAGACCCAGTACTTC.

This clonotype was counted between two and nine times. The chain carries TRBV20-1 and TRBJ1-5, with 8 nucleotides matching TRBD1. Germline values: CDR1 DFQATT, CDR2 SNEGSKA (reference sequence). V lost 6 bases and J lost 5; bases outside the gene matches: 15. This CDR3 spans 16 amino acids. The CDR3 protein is CSATHEQDRGYQPQHF. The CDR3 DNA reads TGCAGTGCAACCCATGAGCAAGACAGGGGTTATCAGCCCCAGCATTTT.

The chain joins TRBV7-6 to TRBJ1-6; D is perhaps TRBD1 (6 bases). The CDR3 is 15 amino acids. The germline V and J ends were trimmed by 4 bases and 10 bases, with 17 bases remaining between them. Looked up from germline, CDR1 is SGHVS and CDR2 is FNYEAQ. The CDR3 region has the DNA TGTGCCAGCAGCTCCCAAGGAGGGGGTGGATCACCCCTCCACTTT. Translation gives CASSSQGGGGSPLHF.

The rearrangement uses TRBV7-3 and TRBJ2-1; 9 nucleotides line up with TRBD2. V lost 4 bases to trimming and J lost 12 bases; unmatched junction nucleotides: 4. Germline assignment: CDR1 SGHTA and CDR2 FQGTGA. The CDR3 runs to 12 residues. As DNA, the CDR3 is TGTGCCAGCAGCTCCGATAGCGGGAGGCAGTTCTTC. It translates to CASSSDSGRQFF.

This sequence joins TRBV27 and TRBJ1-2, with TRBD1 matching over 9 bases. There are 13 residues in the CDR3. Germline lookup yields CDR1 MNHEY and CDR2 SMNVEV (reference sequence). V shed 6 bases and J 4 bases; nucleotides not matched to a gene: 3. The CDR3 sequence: CASRRTGVYGYTF. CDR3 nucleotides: TGTGCCAGCAGACGGACAGGGGTCTATGGCTACACCTTC.

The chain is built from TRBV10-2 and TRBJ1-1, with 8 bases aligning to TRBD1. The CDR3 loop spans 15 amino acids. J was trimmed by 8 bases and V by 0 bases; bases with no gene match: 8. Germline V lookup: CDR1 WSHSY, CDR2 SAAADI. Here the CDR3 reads CASSESRTGTSEAFF. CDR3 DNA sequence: TGCGCCAGCAGTGAGTCAAGGACAGGGACGTCCGAAGCTTTCTTT.

In nucleotides, the CDR3 is TGTGCCAGCAGCTTAGTGGCACATGCCACCGGGGAGCTGTTTTTT. This sequence encodes CASSLVAHATGELFF. The chain couples TRBV11-3 to TRBJ2-2; D ambiguous. Trimming shortened V by 1 base and J by 4 bases, and 10 bases separated the two germline ends. CDR1 and CDR2 from the germline V gene are SGHNT and YENEEA. The length of the CDR3 is 15 residues.